These T cell receptor beta chains were read from a single sample in a study of cytomegalovirus exposure and HLA in healthy donors. The method was immunoSEQ multiplex PCR; TCRdb's version includes in-frame clones alone and lacks a portion of them. Among some 200,000 clones listed, under 70% were seen once. Input material: PBMCs. All receptors come from a middle-aged man in good health and CMV-seropositive. CDR3s leave out the opening cysteine and the closing phenylalanine or tryptophan. Each record gives: V gene, J gene, CDR3 protein.

TRBV7-2,TRBJ1-2,ASSFPVASNYGYT
TRBV6-1,TRBJ1-5,ASSGLVGTGTNQPQH
TRBV9,TRBJ1-4,ASSVGQGATNEKLF
TRBV5-1,TRBJ2-2,ASSSTSGGANTGGLF
TRBV5-1,TRBJ1-2,ASSLVAGVGYT
TRBV5-1,TRBJ2-7,ASSFRDGGVSEQY
TRBV5-1,TRBJ2-1,ASSPAGGAEGKQF
TRBV5-5,TRBJ2-7,ASSLLVAGITEQY
TRBV2,TRBJ1-1,ASLEGADTEAF
TRBV19,TRBJ2-5,ASSTAAGVETQY
TRBV7-9,TRBJ2-7,ASSSPGQGSKEQY
TRBV6-1,TRBJ1-1,ASSRDRGLNTEAF
TRBV4-1,TRBJ2-4,ASSQEIRGSGRAAKNIQY
TRBV6-1,TRBJ1-6,ASREGSSPLH
TRBV15,TRBJ2-7,ATSRDHGYEQY
TRBV27,TRBJ2-7,ASSFSRGAYEQY
TRBV28,TRBJ2-7,AARGRLYEQY
TRBV2,TRBJ2-5,ASREGTSGRETQY
TRBV5-5,TRBJ2-5,ASRGTGLETQY
TRBV15,TRBJ1-1,ATSRGGNTEAF
TRBV15,TRBJ1-3,ATSRDGHFISSGNTIY
TRBV19,TRBJ2-5,ASSGQWGQETQY
TRBV25-1,TRBJ2-1,ASSARLDSNEQF